Listed below are T cell receptor beta chains from one sample, sequenced in a study of regulatory T cells in long-lasting Graves disease. TCRdb re-called the multiplex PCR reads through MiXCR, storing one row per CDR3 protein. The sample yields a few hundred thousand distinct CDR3 sequences, 20% to 25% seen once. The specimen comprised peripheral blood mononuclear cells (PBMCs), sampled at new diagnosis, from a patient treated with antithyroid drugs. These receptors all come from a female donor with Graves disease. The CDR3 runs from the conserved cysteine through the conserved F or W. Each record gives: J gene, CDR3 length, clone size, V gene, D gene, CDR3 DNA, CDR3 protein. The D gene is left open where the match is weak. Expanded clones get a size class; other rows say once, few or many, or leave the size out.

>TRBJ2-2|16|many|TRBV5-6|-
TGTGCCAGCAGCTTGAGGGGATACTCGAACACCGGGGAGCTGTTTTTT
CASSLRGYSNTGELFF
>TRBJ2-1|16|few|TRBV19|-
TGTGCCAGTAGTATTGGAGCGGAAGGATCCCTCAATGAGCAGTTCTTC
CASSIGAEGSLNEQFF
>TRBJ2-1|14|-|TRBV7-3|-
TGTGCCAGCAGCGGAACGGGACGAAGGGATGAGCAGTTCTTC
CASSGTGRRDEQFF
>TRBJ2-7|15|many|TRBV6-1|TRBD2
TGTGCCAGCAGGGCGGGGGTTAGTCGAGTCAACGAGCAGTACTTC
CASRAGVSRVNEQYF
>TRBJ2-3|17|few|TRBV25-1|TRBD2
TGTGCCAGCAGTGAATGGGGGGGACGCGGTGTCGGTGGGACGCAGTATTTT
CASSEWGGRGVGGTQYF
>TRBJ2-3|13|-|TRBV5-4|-
TGTGCCAGCAGCCTGGTGACTGAAGATACGCGGTATTTT
CASSLVTEDTRYF
>TRBJ2-7|15|many|TRBV5-1|TRBD1
TGCGCCAGCAGCCCGACAGGGGCTAACTCGTACGAGCAGTACTTC
CASSPTGANSYEQYF
>TRBJ2-2|12|many|TRBV20-1|-
TGCAGTGCTAGTCGGGACACCGGGGAGCTGTTTTTT
CSASRDTGELFF
>TRBJ2-7|15|few|TRBV7-3|-
TGTGCCAGCAGCTTAGAGAGGGGAGCGGCTTACGAGCAGTACTTC
CASSLERGAAYEQYF
>TRBJ2-2|14|once|TRBV2|-
TGTGCCAGCAAGGAAGGGGGGCTCACCGGGGAGCTGTTTTTT
CASKEGGLTGELFF
>TRBJ2-2|17|many|TRBV3-2|-
TGTGCCAGCAGCCAAGATAATACAGGGGGCTACACCGGGGAGCTGTTTTTT
CASSQDNTGGYTGELFF
>TRBJ2-2|17|-|TRBV4-2|-
TGTGCCAGCAGCTTAGCCGGGACCTCCGAAGGAGGGGGGGAGCTGTTTTTT
CASSLAGTSEGGGELFF
>TRBJ2-2|13|many|TRBV7-2|-
TGTGCCAGCAGCGTATGGCAGGGACGGGAGCTGTTTTTT
CASSVWQGRELFF
>TRBJ2-7|14|many|TRBV20-1|-
TGCAGTGCGAGGGGCCTACCTCTGGCGCTCGAGCAGTACTTC
CSARGLPLALEQYF
>TRBJ2-5|14|many|TRBV11-1|-
TGTGCCAGCAGCCAAGACGGCATCGGGGAGACCCAGTACTTC
CASSQDGIGETQYF
>TRBJ1-5|12|-|TRBV29-1|-
TGCAGCGTTGGGTCTAGCAATCAGCCCCAGCATTTT
CSVGSSNQPQHF
>TRBJ2-7|15|many|TRBV7-6|-
TGTGCCAGCAGCTTAGCGGGGGGTCCGAGCTACGAGCAGTACTTC
CASSLAGGPSYEQYF
>TRBJ2-1|15|-|TRBV3-1|TRBD2
TGTGCCAGCAGTTACCCGGCTAGCGGATACAATGAGCAGTTCTTC
CASSYPASGYNEQFF
>TRBJ2-7|13|many|TRBV5-1|-
TGCGCCAGCAGCTTGCAGGAAGCCTACGAGCAGTACTTC
CASSLQEAYEQYF
>TRBJ1-4|13|many|TRBV11-2|-
TGTGCCAGCAGCTTAACTTTACAGGAAAAACTGTTTTTT
CASSLTLQEKLFF
>TRBJ2-5|14|-|TRBV14|-
TGTGCCAGCAGCCAAAGCTGGAGCTCGGGGACCCAGTACTTC
CASSQSWSSGTQYF
>TRBJ2-5|17|many|TRBV24-1|TRBD2
TGTGCCACCAGTGATTTTGGATCGGCGGGAGGATTGGAGACCCAGTACTTC
CATSDFGSAGGLETQYF
>TRBJ1-1|14|-|TRBV5-1|TRBD1
TGCGCCAGCAGCAAGGGACAGATGTACACTGAAGCTTTCTTT
CASSKGQMYTEAFF
>TRBJ2-7|14|few|TRBV18|-
TGTGCCAGCTCACCACCCCCAGGGGGGCCCGAGCAGTACTTC
CASSPPPGGPEQYF
>TRBJ1-6|16|many|TRBV5-1|-
TGTGCCAGCAGCGGGCCGGTTGGGGCTTGGGACTCACCCCTCCACTTT
CASSGPVGAWDSPLHF
>TRBJ1-1|14|many|TRBV11-3|-
TGTGCCAGCAGCTTAGGACAGACGAACACTGAAGCTTTCTTT
CASSLGQTNTEAFF
>TRBJ1-1|13|many|TRBV6-1|-
TGTGCCAGCGTAGGGCCGCGGGCCACTGAAGCTTTCTTT
CASVGPRATEAFF
>TRBJ1-4|14|-|TRBV9|-
TGTGCCAGCAGCGTATCCCAGGGAGGTGAAAAACTGTTTTTT
CASSVSQGGEKLFF
>TRBJ2-3|17|many|TRBV24-1|-
TGTGCCACCAGTGATCCGAAGGGACGCACTAGCACAGATACGCAGTATTTT
CATSDPKGRTSTDTQYF
>TRBJ1-5|14|many|TRBV20-1|-
TGCAGTGCCGCGGGCAGGGGAATAGATCAGCCCCAGCATTTT
CSAAGRGIDQPQHF
>TRBJ1-2|15|many|TRBV2|TRBD1
TGTGCCAGCAGTGGAAGAGGGGGCTTGAGCTATGGCTACACCTTC
CASSGRGGLSYGYTF
>TRBJ2-7|16|-|TRBV19|TRBD2
TGTGCCAGTAGCCCCTCCGGGAGCGGGAGTGTCTACGAGCAGTACTTC
CASSPSGSGSVYEQYF
>TRBJ2-6|16|-|TRBV5-1|-
TGCGCCAGCAGCTTGACAGGGTCTCCTGGGGCCAACGTCCTGACTTTC
CASSLTGSPGANVLTF
>TRBJ2-7|15|many|TRBV19|-
TGTGCCAGTAGTATAGGAGTTGGGAGACCCTACGAGCAGTACTTC
CASSIGVGRPYEQYF
>TRBJ2-3|15|many|TRBV12-3/TRBV12-4|-
TGTGCCAGCAGTCGTAGCCAGAAATACACAGATACGCAGTATTTT
CASSRSQKYTDTQYF
>TRBJ2-3|15|many|TRBV10-3|TRBD2
TGTGCCATCAGTGGGGCTAGCGGGACGGCAGATACGCAGTATTTT
CAISGASGTADTQYF
>TRBJ2-2|18|many|TRBV3-1|TRBD2
TGTGCCAGCAGCCAAGCGCCTAGCGGGGGCCTTAACACCGGGGAGCTGTTTTTT
CASSQAPSGGLNTGELFF
>TRBJ2-3|15|many|TRBV11-3|-
TGTGCCAGCAGCTCCCATTGGGGGGCCGCAGATACGCAGTATTTT
CASSSHWGAADTQYF
>TRBJ2-5|15|-|TRBV15|TRBD2
TGTGCCACCAGCAGACTAGCGGGACGGACAGAGACCCAGTACTTC
CATSRLAGRTETQYF
>TRBJ2-5|13|-|TRBV27|TRBD2
TGTGCCAGCAGTTTTCAGCGGGGGGAGACCCAGTACTTC
CASSFQRGETQYF
>TRBJ2-3|15|many|TRBV24-1|TRBD2
TGTGCCACCAGTGATTCGGGACTAGATACAGATACGCAGTATTTT
CATSDSGLDTDTQYF
>TRBJ2-1|14|-|TRBV19|TRBD2
TGTGCCAGTAGTGATCCAGCGGGAGCTACTGAGCAGTTCTTC
CASSDPAGATEQFF
>TRBJ2-6|15|many|TRBV7-3|-
TGTGCCAGCAGCCCTGACAACTCTGGGGCCAACGTCCTGACTTTC
CASSPDNSGANVLTF
>TRBJ2-3|14|many|TRBV2|-
TGTGCCAGCAAAGGCGGGTCCCGCACAGATACGCAGTATTTT
CASKGGSRTDTQYF
>TRBJ2-5|15|many|TRBV24-1|TRBD2
TGTGCCACCAGTGAAAGGACTAGCGGGGGTGAGACCCAGTACTTC
CATSERTSGGETQYF
>TRBJ2-1|16|-|TRBV30|-
TGTGCCTGGATGGGCGGGTCCGTGTCATTCTACAATGAGCAGTTCTTC
CAWMGGSVSFYNEQFF